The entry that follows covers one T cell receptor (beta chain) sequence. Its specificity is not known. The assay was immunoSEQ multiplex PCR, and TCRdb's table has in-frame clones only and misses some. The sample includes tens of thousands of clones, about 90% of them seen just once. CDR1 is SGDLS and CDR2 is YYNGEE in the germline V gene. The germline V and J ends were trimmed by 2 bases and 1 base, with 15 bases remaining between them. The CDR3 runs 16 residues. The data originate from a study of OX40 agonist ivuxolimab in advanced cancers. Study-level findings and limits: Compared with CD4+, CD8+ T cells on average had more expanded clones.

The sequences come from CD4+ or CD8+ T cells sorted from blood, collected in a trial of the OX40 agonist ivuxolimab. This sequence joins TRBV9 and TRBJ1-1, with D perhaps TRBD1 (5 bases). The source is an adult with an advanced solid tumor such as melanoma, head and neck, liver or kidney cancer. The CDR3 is CASSVSGRLTNTEAFF. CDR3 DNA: TGTGCCAGCAGCGTCTCGGGACGGCTTACGAACACTGAAGCTTTCTTT.